This T cell receptor (beta chain) was recovered during a study of CD8 T cells in ankylosing spondylitis. Study conclusions and caveats: What seemed typical of ankylosing spondylitis blood was a TCR beta motif built from roughly eight highly homologous variants. Clones linked with disease were CD8+ and fairly uncommon in the peripheral blood. Significant enrichment of disease-linked clones was reportedly seen in matched ankylosing spondylitis synovial fluid.

This clonotype was counted between two and nine times. Its antigen is unidentified. The CDR3 extends over 13 amino acids. Per the germline V gene, CDR1 is SNHLY and CDR2 is FYNNEI. The V and J ends lost 4 bases and 6 bases respectively, with 12 bases between them. Each TCR beta library was made by quantitative 5'-RACE that incorporated molecular barcodes. Via MiXCR, TCRdb re-called the 5' RACE reads, giving one row per CDR3 protein. The table has 450,000 to 550,000 distinct CDR3 sequences, approximately 5% seen once; the top ten hold 3% to 4.5%. The TCR comes from a male donor with ankylosing spondylitis. Sequencing was done on a sample of blood, either unsorted or a sorted T cell fraction (not recorded which). V gene TRBV2 combines with J gene TRBJ1-1; possibly TRBD1 for D (5 bases). The CDR3 coding sequence is TGTGCCAGCAGTGTGACGGGGCGGGCTGAAGCTTTCTTT. Translation gives CASSVTGRAEAFF. The entire variable domain, with the rest obtained from reference TRBV2 and TRBJ1-1, is as follows: EPEVTQTPSHQVTQMGQEVILRCVPISNHLYFYWYRQILGQKVEFLVSFYNNEISEKSEIFDDQFSVERPDGSNFTLKIRSTKLEDSAMYFCASSVTGRAEAFFGQGTRLTVV.